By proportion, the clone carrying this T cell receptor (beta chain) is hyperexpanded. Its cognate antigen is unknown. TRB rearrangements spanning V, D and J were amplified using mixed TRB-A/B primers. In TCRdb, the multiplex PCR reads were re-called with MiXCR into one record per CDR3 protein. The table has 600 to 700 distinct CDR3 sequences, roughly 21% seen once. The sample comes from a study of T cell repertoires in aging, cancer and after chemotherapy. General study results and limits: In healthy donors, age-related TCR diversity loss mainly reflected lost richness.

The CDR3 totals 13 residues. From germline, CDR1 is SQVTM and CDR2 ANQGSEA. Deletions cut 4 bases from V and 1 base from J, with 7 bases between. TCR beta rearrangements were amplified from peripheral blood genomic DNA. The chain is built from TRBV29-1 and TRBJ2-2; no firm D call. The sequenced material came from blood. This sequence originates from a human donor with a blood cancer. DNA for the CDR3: TGCAGCGTTGTGCCGGTGAACACCGGGGAGCTGTTTTTT. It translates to CSVVPVNTGELFF.